This paragraph reports one T cell receptor beta chain. The record originates from a study of blood T cell repertoires in COVID-19. About the study: From T cells, B-cell-depleted T cells, or PBMCs came the material, which was cDNA or gDNA.

Sequencing used immunoSEQ multiplex PCR; TCRdb keeps in-frame clones, though not all of them. The repertoire includes tens of thousands of clones, around 86% of them detected once, and approximately 11% sits in the top ten. Sequencing input: peripheral blood. This clonotype originated in a man between 65 and 80 years old with active or convalescent COVID-19.

CDR3 residues: CASSSFGGGTPGLQFF. The CDR3 coding sequence is TGTGCCAGCAGCTCGTTTGGGGGTGGGACACCGGGCCTGCAGTTCTTC. The chain employs TRBV7-3 and TRBJ2-1; possibly TRBD1 for D (6 bases). The CDR3 covers 16 residues. Germline V gene data show CDR1 as SGHTA and CDR2 as FQGTGA. V was clipped by 4 bases and J by 12 bases, with 25 bases between them.